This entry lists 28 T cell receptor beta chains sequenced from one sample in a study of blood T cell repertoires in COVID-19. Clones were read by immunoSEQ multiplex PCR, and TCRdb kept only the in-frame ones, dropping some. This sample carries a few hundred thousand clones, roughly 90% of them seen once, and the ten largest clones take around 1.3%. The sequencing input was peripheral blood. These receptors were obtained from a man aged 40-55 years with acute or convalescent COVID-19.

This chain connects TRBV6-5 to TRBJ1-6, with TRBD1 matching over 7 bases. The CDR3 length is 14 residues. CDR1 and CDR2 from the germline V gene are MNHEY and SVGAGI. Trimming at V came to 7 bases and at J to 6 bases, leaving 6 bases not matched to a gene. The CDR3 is CASTPGQTNSPLHF. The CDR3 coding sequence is TGTGCCAGCACCCCGGGACAGACTAATTCACCCCTCCACTTT.

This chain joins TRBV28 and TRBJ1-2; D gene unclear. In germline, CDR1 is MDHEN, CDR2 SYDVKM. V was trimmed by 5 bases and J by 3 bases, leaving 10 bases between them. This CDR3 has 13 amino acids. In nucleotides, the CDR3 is TGTGCCAGCAGTAAAGTTACATACTATGGCTACACCTTC. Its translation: CASSKVTYYGYTF.

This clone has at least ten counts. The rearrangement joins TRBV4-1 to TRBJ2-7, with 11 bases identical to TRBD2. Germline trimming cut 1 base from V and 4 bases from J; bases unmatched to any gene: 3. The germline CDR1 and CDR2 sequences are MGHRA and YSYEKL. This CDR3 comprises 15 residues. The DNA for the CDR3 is TGCGCCAGCAGCCAAGCACTAGCGGGAGAGTACGAGCAGTACTTC. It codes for CASSQALAGEYEQYF.

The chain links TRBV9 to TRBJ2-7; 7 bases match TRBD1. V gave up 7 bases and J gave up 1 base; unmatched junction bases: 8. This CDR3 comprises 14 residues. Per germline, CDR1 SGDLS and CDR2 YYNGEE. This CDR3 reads CASAATGLSYEQYF. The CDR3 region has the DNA TGTGCCAGCGCCGCGACAGGGTTATCCTACGAGCAGTACTTC.

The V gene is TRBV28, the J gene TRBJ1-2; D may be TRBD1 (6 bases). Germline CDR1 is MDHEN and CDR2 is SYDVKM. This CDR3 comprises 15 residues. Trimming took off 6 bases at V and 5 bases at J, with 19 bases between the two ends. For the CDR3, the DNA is TGTGCCAGCAGCCCCCCAGGGGCGGTCGGATATGGCTACACCTTC. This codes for CASSPPGAVGYGYTF.

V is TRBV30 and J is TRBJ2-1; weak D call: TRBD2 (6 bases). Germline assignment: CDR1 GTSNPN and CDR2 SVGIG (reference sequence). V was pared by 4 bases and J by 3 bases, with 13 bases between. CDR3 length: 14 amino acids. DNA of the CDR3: TGTGCCTGGAACTCGCGGGGCTTCTACAATGAGCAGTTCTTC. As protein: CAWNSRGFYNEQFF.

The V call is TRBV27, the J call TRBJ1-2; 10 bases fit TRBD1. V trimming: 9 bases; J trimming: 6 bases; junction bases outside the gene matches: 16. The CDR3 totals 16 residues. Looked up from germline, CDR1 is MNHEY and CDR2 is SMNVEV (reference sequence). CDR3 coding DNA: TGTGCCAGTGGTCCCCGGGACAGGGGATATATTCATGGCTACACCTTC. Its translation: CASGPRDRGYIHGYTF.

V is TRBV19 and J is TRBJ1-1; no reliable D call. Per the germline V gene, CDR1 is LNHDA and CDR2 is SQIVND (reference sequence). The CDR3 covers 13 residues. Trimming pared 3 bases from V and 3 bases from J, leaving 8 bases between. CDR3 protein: CASSIQAYTEAFF. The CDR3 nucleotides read TGTGCCAGTAGTATCCAGGCCTACACTGAAGCTTTCTTT. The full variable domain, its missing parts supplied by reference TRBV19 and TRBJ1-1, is DGGITQSPKYLFRKEGQNVTLSCEQNLNHDAMYWYRQDPGQGLRLIYYSQIVNDFQKGDIAEGYSVSREKKESFPLTVTSAQKNPTAFYLCASSIQAYTEAFFGQGTRLTVV.

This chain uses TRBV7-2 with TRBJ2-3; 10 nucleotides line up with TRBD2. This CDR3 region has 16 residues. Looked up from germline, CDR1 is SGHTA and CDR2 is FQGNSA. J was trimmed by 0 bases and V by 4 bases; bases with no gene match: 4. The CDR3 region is CASSYRLAGSTDTQYF. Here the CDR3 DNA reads TGTGCCAGCAGCTATCGACTAGCGGGTAGCACAGATACGCAGTATTTT.

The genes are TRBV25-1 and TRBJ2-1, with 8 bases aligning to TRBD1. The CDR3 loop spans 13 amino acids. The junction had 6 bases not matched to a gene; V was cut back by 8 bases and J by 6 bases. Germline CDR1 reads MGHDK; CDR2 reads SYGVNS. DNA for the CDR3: TGTGCCAGCCTGGACAGGGCATTCAATGAGCAGTTCTTC. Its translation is CASLDRAFNEQFF.

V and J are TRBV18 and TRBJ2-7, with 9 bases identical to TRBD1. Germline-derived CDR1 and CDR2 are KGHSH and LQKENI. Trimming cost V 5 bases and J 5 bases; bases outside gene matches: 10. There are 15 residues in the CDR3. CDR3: CASSNRDRALNEQYF. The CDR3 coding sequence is TGTGCCAGCTCAAACCGGGACAGGGCGTTGAACGAGCAGTACTTC.

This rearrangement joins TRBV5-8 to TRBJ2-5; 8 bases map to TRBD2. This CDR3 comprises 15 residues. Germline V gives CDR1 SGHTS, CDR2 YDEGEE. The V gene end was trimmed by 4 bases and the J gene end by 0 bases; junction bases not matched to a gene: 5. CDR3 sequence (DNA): TGTGCCAGCAGCGCCGGGGGGGGGTACCAAGAGACCCAGTACTTC. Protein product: CASSAGGGYQETQYF.

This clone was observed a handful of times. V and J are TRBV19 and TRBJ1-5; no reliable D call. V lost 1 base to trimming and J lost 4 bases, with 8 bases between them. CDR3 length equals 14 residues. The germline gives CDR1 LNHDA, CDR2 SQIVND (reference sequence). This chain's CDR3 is CASSIVGLNQPQHF. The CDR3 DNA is TGTGCCAGTAGTATAGTCGGTCTGAATCAGCCCCAGCATTTT.

Written as DNA, the CDR3 is TGTGCCAGTAGTATTTTTGGCTCAGGGGGCAATCAGCCCCAGCATTTT. Translation gives CASSIFGSGGNQPQHF. The gene calls are TRBV19 and TRBJ1-5; possible D gene TRBD1, 6 bases. The V and J ends lost 3 bases and 2 bases respectively, with 14 bases between them. Germline V lookup: CDR1 LNHDA, CDR2 SQIVND (reference sequence). The CDR3 totals 16 residues.

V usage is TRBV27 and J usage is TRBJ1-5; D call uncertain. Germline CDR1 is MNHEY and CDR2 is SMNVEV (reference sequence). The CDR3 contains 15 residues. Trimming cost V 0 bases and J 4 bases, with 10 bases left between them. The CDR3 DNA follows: TGTGCCAGCAGTTTATCGGTAACCAGAAATCAGCCCCAGCATTTT. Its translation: CASSLSVTRNQPQHF.

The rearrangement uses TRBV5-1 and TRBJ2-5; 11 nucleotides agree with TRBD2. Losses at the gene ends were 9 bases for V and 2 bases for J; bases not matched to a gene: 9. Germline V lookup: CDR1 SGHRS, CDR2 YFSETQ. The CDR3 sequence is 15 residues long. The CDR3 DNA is TGCGCCACAGGGACTAGCGGCCAGATACAAGAGACCCAGTACTTC. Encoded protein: CATGTSGQIQETQYF.

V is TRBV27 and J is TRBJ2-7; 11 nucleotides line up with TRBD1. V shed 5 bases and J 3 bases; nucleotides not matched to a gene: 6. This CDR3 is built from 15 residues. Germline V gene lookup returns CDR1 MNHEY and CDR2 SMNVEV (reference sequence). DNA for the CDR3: TGTGCCAGCAGTCTATGGACAGGGGGCGGCTACGAGCAGTACTTC. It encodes CASSLWTGGGYEQYF.

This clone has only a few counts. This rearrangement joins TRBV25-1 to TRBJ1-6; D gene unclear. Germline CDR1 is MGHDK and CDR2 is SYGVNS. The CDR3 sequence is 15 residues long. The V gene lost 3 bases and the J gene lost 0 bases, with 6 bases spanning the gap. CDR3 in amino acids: CASSEGSSYNSPLHF. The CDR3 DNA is TGTGCCAGCAGTGAGGGGAGCTCCTATAATTCACCCCTCCACTTT. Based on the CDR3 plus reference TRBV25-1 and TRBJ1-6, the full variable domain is EADIYQTPRYLVIGTGKKITLECSQTMGHDKMYWYQQDPGMELHLIHYSYGVNSTEKGDLSSESTVSRIRTEHFPLTLESARPSHTSQYLCASSEGSSYNSPLHFGNGTRLTVT.

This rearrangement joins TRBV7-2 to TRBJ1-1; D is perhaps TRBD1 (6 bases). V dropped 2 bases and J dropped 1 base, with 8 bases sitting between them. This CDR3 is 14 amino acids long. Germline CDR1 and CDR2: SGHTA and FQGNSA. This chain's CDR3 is CASSLTDRNTEAFF. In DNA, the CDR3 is TGTGCCAGCAGCTTAACGGACAGGAACACTGAAGCTTTCTTT.

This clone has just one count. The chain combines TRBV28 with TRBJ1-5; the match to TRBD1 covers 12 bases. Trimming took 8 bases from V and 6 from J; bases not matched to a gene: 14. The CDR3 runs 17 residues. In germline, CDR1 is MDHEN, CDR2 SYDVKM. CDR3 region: CASHRDRGLGRSQPQHF. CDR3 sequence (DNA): TGTGCCAGCCACCGGGACAGGGGGCTCGGGAGAAGTCAGCCCCAGCATTTT.

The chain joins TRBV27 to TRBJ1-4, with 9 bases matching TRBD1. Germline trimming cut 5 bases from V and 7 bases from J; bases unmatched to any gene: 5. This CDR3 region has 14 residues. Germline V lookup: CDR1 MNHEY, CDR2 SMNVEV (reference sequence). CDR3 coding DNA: TGTGCCAGCAGTCTACAGGGGGCGGGTGAAAAACTGTTTTTT. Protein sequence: CASSLQGAGEKLFF.

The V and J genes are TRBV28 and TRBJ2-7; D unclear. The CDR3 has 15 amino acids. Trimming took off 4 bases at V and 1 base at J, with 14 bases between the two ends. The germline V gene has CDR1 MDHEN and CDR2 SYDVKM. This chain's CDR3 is CASSSPRTISYEQYF. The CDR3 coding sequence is TGTGCCAGCAGTTCCCCCCGAACTATTTCCTACGAGCAGTACTTC.

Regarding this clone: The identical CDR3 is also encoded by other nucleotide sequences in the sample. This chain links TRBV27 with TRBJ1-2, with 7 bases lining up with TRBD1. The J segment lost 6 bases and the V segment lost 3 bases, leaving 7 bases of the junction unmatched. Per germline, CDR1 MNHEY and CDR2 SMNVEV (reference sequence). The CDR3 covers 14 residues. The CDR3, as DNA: TGTGCCAGCAGTTTTAGGGGGCAGAGCGATGGCTACACCTTC. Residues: CASSFRGQSDGYTF.

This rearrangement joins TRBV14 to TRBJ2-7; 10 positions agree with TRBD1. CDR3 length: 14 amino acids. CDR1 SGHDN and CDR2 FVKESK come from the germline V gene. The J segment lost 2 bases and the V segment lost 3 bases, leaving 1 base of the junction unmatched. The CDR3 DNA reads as TGTGCCAGCAGCCACGGGACAGGGGCCTACGAGCAGTACTTC. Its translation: CASSHGTGAYEQYF.

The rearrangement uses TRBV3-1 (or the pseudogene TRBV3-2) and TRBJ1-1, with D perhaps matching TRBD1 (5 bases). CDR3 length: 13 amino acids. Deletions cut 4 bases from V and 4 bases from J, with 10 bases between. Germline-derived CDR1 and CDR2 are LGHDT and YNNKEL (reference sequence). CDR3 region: CASSPTRVTEAFF. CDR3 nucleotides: TGTGCCAGCAGCCCGACCAGGGTCACTGAAGCTTTCTTT.

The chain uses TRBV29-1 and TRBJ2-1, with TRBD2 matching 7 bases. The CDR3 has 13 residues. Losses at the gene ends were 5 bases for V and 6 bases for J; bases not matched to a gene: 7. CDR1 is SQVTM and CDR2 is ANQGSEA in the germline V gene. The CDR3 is CSVNGWGGNEQFF. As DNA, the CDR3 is TGCAGCGTTAACGGTTGGGGGGGCAATGAGCAGTTCTTC.

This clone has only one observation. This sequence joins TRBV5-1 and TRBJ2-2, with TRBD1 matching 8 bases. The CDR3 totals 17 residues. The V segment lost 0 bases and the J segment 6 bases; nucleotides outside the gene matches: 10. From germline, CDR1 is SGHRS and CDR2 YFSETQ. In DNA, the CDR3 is TGCGCCAGCAGCTTGGAGGGTTCGGCAGGGGGCCCCGGGGAGCTGTTTTTT. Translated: CASSLEGSAGGPGELFF.

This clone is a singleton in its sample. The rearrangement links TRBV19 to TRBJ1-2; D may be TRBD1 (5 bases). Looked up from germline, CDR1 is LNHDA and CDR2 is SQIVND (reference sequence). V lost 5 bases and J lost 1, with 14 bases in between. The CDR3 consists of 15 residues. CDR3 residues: CASSPFGQGNYGYTF. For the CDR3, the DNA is TGTGCCAGTAGTCCCTTCGGGCAGGGTAACTATGGCTACACCTTC.